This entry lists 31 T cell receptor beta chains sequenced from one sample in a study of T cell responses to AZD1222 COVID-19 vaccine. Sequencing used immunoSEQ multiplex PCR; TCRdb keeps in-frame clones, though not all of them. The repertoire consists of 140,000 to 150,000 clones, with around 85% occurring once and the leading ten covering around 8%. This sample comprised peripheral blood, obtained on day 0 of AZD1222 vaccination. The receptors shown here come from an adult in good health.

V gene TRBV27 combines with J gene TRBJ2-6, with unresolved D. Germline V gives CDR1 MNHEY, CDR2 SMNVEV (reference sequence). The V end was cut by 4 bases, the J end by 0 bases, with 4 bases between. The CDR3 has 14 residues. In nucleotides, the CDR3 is TGTGCCAGCAGTTGGGACTCTGGGGCCAACGTCCTGACTTTC. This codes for CASSWDSGANVLTF. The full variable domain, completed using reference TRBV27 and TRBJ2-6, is EAQVTQNPRYLITVTGKKLTVTCSQNMNHEYMSWYRQDPGLGLRQIYYSMNVEVTDKGDVPEGYKVSRKEKRNFPLILESPSPNQTSLYFCASSWDSGANVLTFGAGSRLTVL.

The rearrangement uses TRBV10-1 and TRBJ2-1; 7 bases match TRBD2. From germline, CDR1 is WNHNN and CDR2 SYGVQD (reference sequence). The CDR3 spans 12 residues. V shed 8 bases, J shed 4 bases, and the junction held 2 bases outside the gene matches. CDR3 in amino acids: CASGGLYNEQFF. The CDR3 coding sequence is TGCGCCAGCGGGGGACTATACAATGAGCAGTTCTTC.

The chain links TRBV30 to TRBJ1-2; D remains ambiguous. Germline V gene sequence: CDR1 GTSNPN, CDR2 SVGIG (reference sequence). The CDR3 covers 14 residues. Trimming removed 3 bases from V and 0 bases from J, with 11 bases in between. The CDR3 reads CAWRDRGANYGYTF. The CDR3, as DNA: TGTGCCTGGAGGGATCGGGGAGCTAACTATGGCTACACCTTC.

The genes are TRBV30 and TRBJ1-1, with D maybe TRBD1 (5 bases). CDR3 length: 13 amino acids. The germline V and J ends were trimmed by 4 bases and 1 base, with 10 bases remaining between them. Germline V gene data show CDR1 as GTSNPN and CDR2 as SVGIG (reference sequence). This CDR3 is CAWTGTWNTEAFF. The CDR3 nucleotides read TGTGCCTGGACCGGGACTTGGAACACTGAAGCTTTCTTT.

CDR3 protein: CASTTSSQGGTEAFF. For the CDR3, the DNA is TGTGCCAGCACCACAAGTTCACAGGGAGGGACTGAAGCTTTCTTT. The chain joins TRBV3-1 (or the pseudogene TRBV3-2) to TRBJ1-1; TRBD1 might be the D (6 bases). Per the germline V gene, CDR1 is LGHDT and CDR2 is YNNKEL (reference sequence). The V and J ends lost 7 bases and 5 bases respectively, with 20 bases between them. The CDR3 contains 15 residues.

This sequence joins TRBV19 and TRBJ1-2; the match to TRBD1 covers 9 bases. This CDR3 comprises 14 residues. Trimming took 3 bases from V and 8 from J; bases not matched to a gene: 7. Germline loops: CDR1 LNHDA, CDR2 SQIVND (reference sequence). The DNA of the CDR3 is TGTGCCAGTAGTATGACAGGGGGGCGAGCGGGCTACACCTTC. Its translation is CASSMTGGRAGYTF.

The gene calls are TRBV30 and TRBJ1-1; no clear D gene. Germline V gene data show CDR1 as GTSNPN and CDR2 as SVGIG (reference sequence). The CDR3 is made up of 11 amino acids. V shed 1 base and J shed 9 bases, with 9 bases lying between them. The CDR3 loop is CAWSGGQQAFF. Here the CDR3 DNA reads TGTGCCTGGAGTGGTGGGCAGCAAGCTTTCTTT.

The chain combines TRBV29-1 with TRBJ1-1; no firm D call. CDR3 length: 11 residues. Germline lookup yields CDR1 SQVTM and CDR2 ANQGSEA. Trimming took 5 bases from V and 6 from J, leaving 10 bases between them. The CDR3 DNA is TGCAGCGTTTCCTCCGGGCCTGAAGCTTTCTTT. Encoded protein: CSVSSGPEAFF.

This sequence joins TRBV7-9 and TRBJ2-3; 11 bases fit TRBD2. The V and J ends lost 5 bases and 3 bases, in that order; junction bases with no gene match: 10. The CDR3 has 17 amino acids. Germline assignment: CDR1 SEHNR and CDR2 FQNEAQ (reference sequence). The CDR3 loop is CASSTRGTSGGTDTQYF. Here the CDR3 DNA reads TGTGCCAGCAGCACCCGCGGGACTAGCGGTGGGACAGATACGCAGTATTTT.

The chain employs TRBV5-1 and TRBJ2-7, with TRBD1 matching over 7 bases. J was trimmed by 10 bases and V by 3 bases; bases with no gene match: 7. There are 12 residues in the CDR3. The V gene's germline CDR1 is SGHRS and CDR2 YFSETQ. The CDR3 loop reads CASSWATGDQYF. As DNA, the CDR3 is TGCGCCAGCAGCTGGGCCACAGGGGACCAGTACTTC. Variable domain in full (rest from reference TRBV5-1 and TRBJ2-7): KAGVTQTPRYLIKTRGQQVTLSCSPISGHRSVSWYQQTPGQGLQFLFEYFSETQRNKGNFPGRFSGRQFSNSRSEMNVSTLELGDSALYLCASSWATGDQYFGPGTRLTVT.

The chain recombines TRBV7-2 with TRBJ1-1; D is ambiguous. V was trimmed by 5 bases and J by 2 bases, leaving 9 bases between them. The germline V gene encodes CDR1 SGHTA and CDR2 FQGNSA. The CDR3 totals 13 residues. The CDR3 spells CASSIRHNTEAFF. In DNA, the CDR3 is TGTGCCAGCAGCATCCGACACAACACTGAAGCTTTCTTT. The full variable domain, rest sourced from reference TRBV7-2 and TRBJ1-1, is GAGVSQSPSNKVTEKGKDVELRCDPISGHTALYWYRQSLGQGLEFLIYFQGNSAPDKSGLPSDRFSAERTGGSVSTLTIQRTQQEDSAVYLCASSIRHNTEAFFGQGTRLTVV.

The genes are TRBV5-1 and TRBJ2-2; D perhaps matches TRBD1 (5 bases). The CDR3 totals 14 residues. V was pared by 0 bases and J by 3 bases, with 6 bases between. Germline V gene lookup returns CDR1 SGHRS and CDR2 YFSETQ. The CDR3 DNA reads TGCGCCAGCAGCTTGGGACAGCACACCGGGGAGCTGTTTTTT. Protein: CASSLGQHTGELFF.

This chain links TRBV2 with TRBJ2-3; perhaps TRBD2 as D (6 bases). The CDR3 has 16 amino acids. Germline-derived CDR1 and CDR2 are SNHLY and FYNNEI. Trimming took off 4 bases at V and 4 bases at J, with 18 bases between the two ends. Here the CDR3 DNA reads TGTGCCAGCAGTGCTAATGGGGCGGGAACCGCAGATACGCAGTATTTT. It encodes CASSANGAGTADTQYF.

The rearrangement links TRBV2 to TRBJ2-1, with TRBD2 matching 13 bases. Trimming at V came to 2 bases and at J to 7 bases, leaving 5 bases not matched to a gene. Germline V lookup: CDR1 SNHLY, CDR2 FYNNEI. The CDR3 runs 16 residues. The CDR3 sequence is CASSETSGRALNEQFF. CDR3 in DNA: TGTGCCAGCAGTGAAACTAGCGGGAGGGCCCTAAATGAGCAGTTCTTC.

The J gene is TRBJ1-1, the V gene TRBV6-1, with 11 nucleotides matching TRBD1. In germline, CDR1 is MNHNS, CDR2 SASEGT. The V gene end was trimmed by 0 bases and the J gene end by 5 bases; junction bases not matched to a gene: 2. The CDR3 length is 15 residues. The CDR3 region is CASSEAGTGGTEAFF. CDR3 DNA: TGTGCCAGCAGTGAAGCCGGGACAGGGGGGACTGAAGCTTTCTTT.

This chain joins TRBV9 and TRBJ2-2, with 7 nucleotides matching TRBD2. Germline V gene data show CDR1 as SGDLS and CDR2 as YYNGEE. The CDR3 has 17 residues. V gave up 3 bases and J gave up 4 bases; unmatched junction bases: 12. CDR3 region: CASSAGGGFSLTGELFF. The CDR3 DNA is TGTGCCAGCAGCGCTGGGGGGGGGTTCTCCCTCACCGGGGAGCTGTTTTTT.

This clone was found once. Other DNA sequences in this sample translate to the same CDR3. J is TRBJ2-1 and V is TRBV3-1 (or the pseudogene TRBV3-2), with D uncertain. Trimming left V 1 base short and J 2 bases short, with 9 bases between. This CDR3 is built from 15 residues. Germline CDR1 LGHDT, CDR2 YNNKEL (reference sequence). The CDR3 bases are TGTGCCAGCAGCCAAGGAAGGGTAGCCTACAATGAGCAGTTCTTC. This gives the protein CASSQGRVAYNEQFF.

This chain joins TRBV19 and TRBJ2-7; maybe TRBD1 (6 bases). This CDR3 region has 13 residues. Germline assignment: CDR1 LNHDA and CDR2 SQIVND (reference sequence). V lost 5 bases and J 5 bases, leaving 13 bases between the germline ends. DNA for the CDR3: TGTGCCAGTAGTCTGCGGACAGTTGACGAGCAGTACTTC. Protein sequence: CASSLRTVDEQYF.

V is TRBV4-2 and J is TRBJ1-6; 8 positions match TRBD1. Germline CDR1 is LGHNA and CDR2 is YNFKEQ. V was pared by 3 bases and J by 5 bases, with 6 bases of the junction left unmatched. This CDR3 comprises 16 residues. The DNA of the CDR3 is TGTGCCAGCAGCCAGACGGACAGGGTAGATAATTCACCCCTCCACTTT. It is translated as CASSQTDRVDNSPLHF.

The CDR3 region has the DNA TGTGCCACCAGCGCCGACCCTGGCGAAAAACTGTTTTTT. It codes for CATSADPGEKLFF. The chain carries TRBV15 and TRBJ1-4; the D is unclear. V was pared by 5 bases and J by 8 bases, with 12 bases between. Germline lookup yields CDR1 LNHNV and CDR2 YYDKDF (reference sequence). The length of the CDR3 is 13 residues.

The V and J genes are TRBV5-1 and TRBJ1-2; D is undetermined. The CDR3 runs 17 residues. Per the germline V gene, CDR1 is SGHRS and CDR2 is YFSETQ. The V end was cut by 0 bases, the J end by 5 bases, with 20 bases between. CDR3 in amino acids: CASSLVIYPHLGYGYTF. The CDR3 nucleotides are TGCGCCAGCAGCTTGGTGATTTATCCACACCTCGGTTATGGCTACACCTTC.

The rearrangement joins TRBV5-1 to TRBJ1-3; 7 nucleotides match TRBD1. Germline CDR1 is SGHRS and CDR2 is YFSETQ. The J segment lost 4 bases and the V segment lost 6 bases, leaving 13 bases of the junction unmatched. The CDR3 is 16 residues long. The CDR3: CASTPQGGYEGNTIYF. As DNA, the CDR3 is TGCGCCAGCACCCCGCAGGGGGGCTACGAGGGAAACACCATATATTTT.

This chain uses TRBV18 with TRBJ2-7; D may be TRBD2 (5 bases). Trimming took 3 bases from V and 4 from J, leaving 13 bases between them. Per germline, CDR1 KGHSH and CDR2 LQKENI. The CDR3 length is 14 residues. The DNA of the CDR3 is TGTGCCAGCTCACCCGGGGTAGAAGAATACGAGCAGTACTTC. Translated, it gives CASSPGVEEYEQYF.

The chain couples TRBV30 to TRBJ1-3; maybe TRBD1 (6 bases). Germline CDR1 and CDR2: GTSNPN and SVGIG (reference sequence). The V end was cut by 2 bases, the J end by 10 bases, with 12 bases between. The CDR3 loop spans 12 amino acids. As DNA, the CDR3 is TGTGCCTGGAGTCCTCTTACAGGGACCATATATTTT. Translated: CAWSPLTGTIYF. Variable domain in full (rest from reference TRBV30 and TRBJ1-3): SQTIHQWPATLVQPVGSPLSLECTVEGTSNPNLYWYRQAAGRGLQLLFYSVGIGQISSEVPQNLSASRPQDRQFILSSKKLLLSDSGFYLCAWSPLTGTIYFGEGSWLTVV.

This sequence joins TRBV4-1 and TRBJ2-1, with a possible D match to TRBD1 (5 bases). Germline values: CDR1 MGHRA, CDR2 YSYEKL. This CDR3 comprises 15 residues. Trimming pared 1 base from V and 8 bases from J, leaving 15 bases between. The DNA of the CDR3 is TGCGCCAGCAGCCAAGCAGGGTTCCCGGGCGATGAGCAGTTCTTC. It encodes CASSQAGFPGDEQFF.

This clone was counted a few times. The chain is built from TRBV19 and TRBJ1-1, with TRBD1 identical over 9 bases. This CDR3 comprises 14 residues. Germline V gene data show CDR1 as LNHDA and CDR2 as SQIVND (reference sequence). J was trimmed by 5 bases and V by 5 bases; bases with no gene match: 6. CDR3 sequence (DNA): TGTGCCAGTAGTTCCGGGACAGGGCGAACTGAAGCTTTCTTT. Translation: CASSSGTGRTEAFF. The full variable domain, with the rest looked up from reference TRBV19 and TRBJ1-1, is DGGITQSPKYLFRKEGQNVTLSCEQNLNHDAMYWYRQDPGQGLRLIYYSQIVNDFQKGDIAEGYSVSREKKESFPLTVTSAQKNPTAFYLCASSSGTGRTEAFFGQGTRLTVV.

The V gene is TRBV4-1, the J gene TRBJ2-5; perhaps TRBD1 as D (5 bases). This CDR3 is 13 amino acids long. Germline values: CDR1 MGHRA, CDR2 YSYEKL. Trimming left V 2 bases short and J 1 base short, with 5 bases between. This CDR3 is CASSQTGQETQYF. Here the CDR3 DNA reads TGCGCCAGCAGCCAAACAGGCCAAGAGACCCAGTACTTC.

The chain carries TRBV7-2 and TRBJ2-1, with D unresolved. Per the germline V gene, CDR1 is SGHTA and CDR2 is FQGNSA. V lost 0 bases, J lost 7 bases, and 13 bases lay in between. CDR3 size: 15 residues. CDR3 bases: TGTGCCAGCAGCTTAGCCCCGGGCCGCAGGAATGAGCAGTTCTTC. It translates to CASSLAPGRRNEQFF.

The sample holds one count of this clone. The CDR3 DNA is TGTGCCAGCAGGACTACTGGCCGGGGTGAGCAGTTCTTC. This sequence encodes CASRTTGRGEQFF. The chain carries TRBV6-5 and TRBJ2-1; tentatively, D is TRBD2 (5 bases). V was cut by 6 bases and J by 9 bases, with 15 bases left in between. Germline V gene sequence: CDR1 MNHEY, CDR2 SVGAGI. The CDR3 consists of 13 residues.

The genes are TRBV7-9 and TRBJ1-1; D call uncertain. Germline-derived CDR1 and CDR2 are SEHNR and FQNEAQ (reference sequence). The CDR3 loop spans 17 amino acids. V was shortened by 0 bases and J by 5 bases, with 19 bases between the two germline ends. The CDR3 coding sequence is TGTGCCAGCAGCTTAGCGCCCAGTAGGGTGGTAGGGACTGAAGCTTTCTTT. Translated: CASSLAPSRVVGTEAFF.

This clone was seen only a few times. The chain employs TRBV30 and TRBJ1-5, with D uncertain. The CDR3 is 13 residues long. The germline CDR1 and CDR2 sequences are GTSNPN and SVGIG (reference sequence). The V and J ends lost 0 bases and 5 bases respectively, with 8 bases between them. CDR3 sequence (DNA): TGTGCCTGGAGTGTGACCGCGGATCAGCCCCAGCATTTT. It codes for CAWSVTADQPQHF.